This T cell receptor (beta chain) came from a study of T cell changes during pregnancy in multiple sclerosis. This clone was counted a single time. TCRdb's copy holds only in-frame clones and misses some; the assay was immunoSEQ multiplex PCR. The table shows tens of thousands of clones, with about 91% occurring only once. This CDR3 contains 15 residues. Losses at the gene ends were 0 bases for V and 3 bases for J; bases not matched to a gene: 3. Germline assignment: CDR1 SGHNT and CDR2 YYREEE (reference sequence). This rearrangement joins TRBV5-4 to TRBJ2-1, with 7 nucleotides matching TRBD2. The source is a female donor in good health, enrolled as a control in a pregnancy study. The sequencing here drew on peripheral blood, taken in the first trimester of pregnancy. For the CDR3, the DNA is TGTGCCAGCAGCTTGGCACGGGGGGACTACAATGAGCAGTTCTTC. It translates to CASSLARGDYNEQFF.